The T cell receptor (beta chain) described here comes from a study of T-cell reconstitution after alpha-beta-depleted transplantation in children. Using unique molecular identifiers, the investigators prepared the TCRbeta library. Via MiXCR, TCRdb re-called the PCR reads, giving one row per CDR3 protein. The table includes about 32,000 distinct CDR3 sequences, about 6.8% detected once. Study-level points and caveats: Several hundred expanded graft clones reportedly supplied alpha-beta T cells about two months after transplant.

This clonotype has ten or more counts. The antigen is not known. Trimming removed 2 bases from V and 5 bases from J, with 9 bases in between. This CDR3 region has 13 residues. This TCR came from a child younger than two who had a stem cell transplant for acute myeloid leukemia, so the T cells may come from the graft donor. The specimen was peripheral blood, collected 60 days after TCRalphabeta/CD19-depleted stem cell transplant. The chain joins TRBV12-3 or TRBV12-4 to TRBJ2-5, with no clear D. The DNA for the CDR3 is TGTGCCAGCAGTTTAAATCATCGGGAGACCCAGTACTTC. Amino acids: CASSLNHRETQYF.